A selection of T cell receptor beta chains follows, all from one sample in a study of T cells in Graves' hyperthyroidism and ophthalmopathy. TCRdb reanalysed the multiplex PCR reads using MiXCR and keeps one entry per CDR3 protein. The sample consists of 700,000 or so distinct CDR3 sequences, approximately 15% of them appearing once. Sequencing used blood. The origin of the receptors is a woman aged 50 to 60 with Graves' ophthalmopathy. Both conserved end residues are part of each CDR3. Each record gives: V gene, D gene, clone size, J gene, CDR3 protein, CDR3 DNA. The D gene is left open where the match is weak. Some rows have no size entry. The others give once, few or many, or a class for an expanded clone.

TRBV30	-	many	TRBJ2-3	CAWAGADRTDTQYF	TGTGCCTGGGCTGGGGCAGATCGCACAGATACGCAGTATTTT
TRBV27	-	many	TRBJ2-3	CASSSRGRSADTQYF	TGTGCCAGCAGTTCCCGAGGGAGATCGGCAGATACGCAGTATTTT
TRBV5-6	-	few	TRBJ1-2	CASSSKKNYGYTF	TGTGCCAGCAGCTCAAAGAAGAACTATGGCTACACCTTC
TRBV20-1	-	few	TRBJ2-7	CSARVRQSYEQYF	TGCAGTGCTAGAGTTCGACAGTCCTACGAGCAGTACTTC
TRBV29-1	TRBD2	many	TRBJ2-5	CSVSQAGVVGETQYF	TGCAGCGTCTCCCAAGCGGGAGTGGTTGGCGAGACCCAGTACTTC
TRBV19	-	few	TRBJ2-2	CASSMVRRGTPTRYGELFF	TGTGCCAGTAGTATGGTTCGTCGAGGGACACCCACCCGATACGGGGAGCTGTTTTTT
TRBV28	-	-	TRBJ1-3	CASSFNQETARANF	TGTGCCAGCAGTTTTAACCAGGAGACCGCCCGAGCCAATTTT
TRBV29-1	-	-	TRBJ2-3	CSVGVDTQYF	TGCAGCGTTGGGGTAGATACGCAGTATTTT
TRBV4-3	TRBD2	-	TRBJ2-1	CASSQGDRDYTSSYNEQFF	TGCGCCAGCAGCCAAGGGGATCGGGACTATACAAGCTCCTACAATGAGCAGTTCTTC
TRBV19	TRBD2	-	TRBJ2-2	CASNPGLAGNPGELFF	TGTGCCAGTAACCCGGGACTAGCGGGAAATCCCGGGGAGCTGTTTTTT
TRBV18	TRBD1	many	TRBJ2-5	CASSPGQDPETQYF	TGTGCCAGCTCCCCGGGACAGGACCCGGAGACCCAGTACTTC
TRBV28	TRBD1	few	TRBJ1-1	CASSLTSWDRENTEAFF	TGTGCCAGCAGTTTAACTAGCTGGGACAGGGAGAACACTGAAGCTTTCTTT
TRBV2	-	many	TRBJ2-2	CASIGEAAASTGELFF	TGTGCCAGCATCGGGGAAGCAGCGGCTTCCACCGGGGAGCTGTTTTTT
TRBV30	-	many	TRBJ2-7	CAWSAPPFIHEQYF	TGTGCCTGGAGTGCCCCACCCTTTATCCACGAGCAGTACTTC
TRBV29-1	TRBD2	-	TRBJ2-1	CSVHPTSGSGRSYNEQFF	TGCAGCGTCCACCCGACTAGCGGGAGTGGAAGGTCCTACAATGAGCAGTTCTTC
TRBV5-1	TRBD1	many	TRBJ2-1	CASSLRPGQEDNEQFF	TGCGCCAGCAGCTTGAGACCGGGACAGGAGGACAATGAGCAGTTCTTC
TRBV19	TRBD2	few	TRBJ2-5	CASSIYASGRDETQYF	TGTGCCAGTAGTATATACGCTAGCGGGAGAGATGAGACCCAGTACTTC
TRBV7-3	TRBD2	many	TRBJ2-1	CASSFTLAGGNNEQFF	TGTGCCAGCAGCTTTACACTAGCGGGAGGAAACAATGAGCAGTTCTTC
TRBV9	-	few	TRBJ2-7	CASSLGEGSSYEQYF	TGTGCCAGCAGCCTAGGTGAGGGAAGCTCCTACGAGCAGTACTTC
TRBV19	-	few	TRBJ1-5	CASSMGNQPQHF	TGTGCCAGTAGTATGGGGAATCAGCCCCAGCATTTT
TRBV27	TRBD2	few	TRBJ2-1	CASSQRPSGRAVNEQFF	TGTGCCAGCAGTCAGAGGCCTAGCGGGAGGGCGGTCAATGAGCAGTTCTTC
TRBV14	TRBD1	few	TRBJ1-1	CASSQDEGALNTEAFF	TGTGCCAGCAGCCAAGACGAGGGGGCACTGAACACTGAAGCTTTCTTT
TRBV11-2	TRBD1	many	TRBJ2-1	CASSRQGLDSNEQFF	TGTGCCAGCAGTAGACAGGGATTGGACTCCAATGAGCAGTTCTTC
TRBV2	TRBD1	many	TRBJ2-1	CASRIVDRDNEQFF	TGTGCCAGCAGAATAGTTGACAGGGACAATGAGCAGTTCTTC
TRBV28	TRBD2	many	TRBJ2-7	CASTTGLAGGLYGEQYF	TGTGCCAGCACCACGGGACTAGCGGGAGGCCTTTACGGGGAGCAGTACTTC
TRBV9	TRBD1	-	TRBJ2-1	CASSVGRTGNYNEQFF	TGTGCCAGCAGCGTAGGTAGGACAGGAAACTACAATGAGCAGTTCTTC
TRBV5-5	TRBD1	-	TRBJ2-6	CASSPLFRDRVSGANVLTF	TGTGCCAGCAGCCCGCTATTCCGGGACAGGGTGTCCGGGGCCAACGTCCTGACTTTC
TRBV5-1	-	many	TRBJ2-1	CASSLKSHEQFF	TGCGCCAGCAGCTTGAAGAGCCATGAGCAGTTCTTC
TRBV11-2	TRBD2	many	TRBJ2-1	CASRPIAGGPLSEQFF	TGTGCCAGCAGACCAATAGCGGGAGGGCCGTTAAGTGAGCAGTTCTTC
TRBV12-3/TRBV12-4	TRBD1	many	TRBJ1-1	CASSLGTGSTEAFF	TGTGCCAGCAGTTTAGGGACAGGGTCGACTGAAGCTTTCTTT
TRBV7-2	TRBD1	many	TRBJ2-7	CASSFGTGFSYEQYF	TGTGCCAGCAGCTTTGGGACAGGGTTTTCCTACGAGCAGTACTTC
TRBV15	TRBD2	many	TRBJ2-7	CATSRARTSVEQYF	TGTGCCACCAGCAGAGCCAGGACTAGCGTCGAGCAGTACTTC
TRBV20-1	-	-	TRBJ1-2	CSARRGGWATRYGYTF	TGCAGTGCTAGACGCGGGGGATGGGCTACTAGGTATGGCTACACCTTC
TRBV18	TRBD2	many	TRBJ2-5	CASSLQLAGVTQETQYF	TGTGCCAGCTCTCTTCAACTAGCGGGAGTCACCCAAGAGACCCAGTACTTC
TRBV9	-	few	TRBJ1-5	CASSAFGGSNQPQHF	TGTGCCAGCAGCGCCTTCGGGGGTAGCAATCAGCCCCAGCATTTT
TRBV20-1	-	many	TRBJ1-1	CSAISELYTEAFF	TGCAGTGCTATTTCCGAGTTGTACACTGAAGCTTTCTTT
TRBV20-1	-	many	TRBJ2-7	CSARDDWYEQYF	TGCAGTGCTAGAGATGACTGGTACGAGCAGTACTTC
TRBV7-8	TRBD1	many	TRBJ1-5	CASSWQGTATSRPQHF	TGTGCCAGCAGCTGGCAGGGGACAGCAACATCTCGGCCCCAGCATTTT
TRBV5-1	-	many	TRBJ2-3	CASSYQPGPQRPLYF	TGCGCCAGCAGCTACCAACCGGGACCCCAAAGGCCCCTGTATTTT
TRBV12-3/TRBV12-4	TRBD1	many	TRBJ1-2	CASSWDRDNYGYTF	TGTGCCAGCAGCTGGGACAGGGATAACTATGGCTACACCTTC
TRBV4-2	-	few	TRBJ2-7	CASSLTGTLSSYEQYF	TGTGCCAGCAGCCTCACCGGGACTTTAAGCTCCTACGAGCAGTACTTC
TRBV6-2/TRBV6-3	-	many	TRBJ2-2	CASSYYPMQESTGELFF	TGTGCCAGCAGTTACTACCCAATGCAGGAGAGCACCGGGGAGCTGTTTTTT
TRBV13	TRBD2	many	TRBJ2-1	CASSYGLAGSNEQFF	TGTGCCAGCAGCTATGGACTAGCGGGATCCAATGAGCAGTTCTTC
TRBV5-1	-	few	TRBJ2-7	CASSLIRRDYEQYF	TGCGCCAGCAGCTTGATTCGCCGGGACTACGAGCAGTACTTC
TRBV15	TRBD1	few	TRBJ1-1	CATSSTRTGVGAFF	TGTGCCACCAGCTCAACCCGGACAGGGGTCGGAGCTTTCTTT
TRBV28	TRBD2	-	TRBJ2-7	CASLAATYEQYF	TGTGCCAGCCTAGCGGCAACCTACGAGCAGTACTTC
TRBV27	-	-	TRBJ2-1	CATGLYNEQFF	TGTGCCACCGGACTTTACAATGAGCAGTTCTTC
TRBV12-3/TRBV12-4	TRBD1	-	TRBJ2-2	CASSPYPDRANTGELFF	TGTGCCAGCAGTCCATACCCGGACAGGGCGAACACCGGGGAGCTGTTTTTT
TRBV20-1	-	few	TRBJ2-2	CSAGPTNTGELFF	TGCAGTGCGGGACCAACGAACACCGGGGAGCTGTTTTTT
TRBV7-3	-	once	TRBJ2-3	CASSADPIGTDTQYF	TGTGCCAGCAGCGCGGACCCCATCGGGACAGATACGCAGTATTTT
TRBV27	TRBD1	-	TRBJ2-1	CATRQGAVNEQFF	TGTGCCACCAGACAGGGGGCGGTTAATGAGCAGTTCTTC
TRBV12-3/TRBV12-4	-	many	TRBJ1-3	CASSYAGLGNTIYF	TGTGCCAGCAGTTACGCAGGGCTTGGAAACACCATATATTTT
TRBV10-3	TRBD2	-	TRBJ2-3	CAISERTSGTTDTQYF	TGTGCCATCAGTGAGCGGACTAGCGGAACCACAGATACGCAGTATTTT
TRBV7-9	-	-	TRBJ1-2	CASSSAARNGYTF	TGTGCCAGCAGCTCGGCCGCGAGAAATGGCTACACCTTC
TRBV27	TRBD1	many	TRBJ2-6	CASSSLGLGGQISGANVLTF	TGTGCCAGCAGTTCCTTGGGGCTTGGGGGACAGATCTCTGGGGCCAACGTCCTGACTTTC